This T cell receptor (beta chain) was found in a study of cytomegalovirus exposure and HLA in healthy donors. Researchers ran the PCR with 60 Vbeta and 13 Jbeta primers. Sequencing used immunoSEQ multiplex PCR; TCRdb keeps in-frame clones, though not all of them. The sample includes roughly 150,000 clones, around 75% seen only once; the top ten take 3% to 3.5%. Deletions cut 3 bases from V and 2 bases from J, with 13 bases between. CDR1 is KGHSH, CDR2 LQKENI, per germline. The CDR3 covers 16 residues. The sequence was collected from a male donor in good health and CMV-seronegative. The rearrangement joins TRBV18 to TRBJ1-4; a weak D match, TRBD1 (6 bases). Sequenced material: PBMCs. The CDR3 DNA reads TGTGCCAGCTCACCGATGGGGGCAGGGACTAATGAAAAACTGTTTTTT. Its protein is CASSPMGAGTNEKLFF.